This T cell receptor (beta chain) was obtained from a study of CD8 T cells in ankylosing spondylitis. In this sample, this clonotype turned up many times. Per germline, CDR1 DFQATT and CDR2 SNEGSKA (reference sequence). V was pared by 1 base and J by 10 bases, with 6 bases between. The CDR3 loop spans 10 amino acids. Libraries of TCR beta came from quantitative 5'-RACE with molecular barcodes. TCRdb reprocessed the 5' RACE reads with MiXCR, giving one entry per CDR3 protein. Among 250,000 to 350,000 distinct CDR3 sequences, roughly 20% were seen once, and the ten largest hold about 8%. The TCR comes from a male donor with ankylosing spondylitis or in good health (not recorded which). The sample comprised blood, either unsorted or a sorted T cell fraction (not recorded which). The chain combines TRBV20-1 with TRBJ2-3, with D uncertain. This chain's CDR3 is CSARVSAQYF. CDR3 sequence (DNA): TGCAGTGCTAGAGTGTCTGCGCAGTATTTT.